This TCR beta chain is drawn from a study of shared clonotypes between healthy human individuals. The assay used deep level. This table comes from immunoSEQ multiplex PCR, and its TCRdb copy is limited to in-frame clones, with some not included. The sample contains approximately 530,000 clones, about 96% of which appear only once. The germline gives CDR1 LNHDA, CDR2 SQIVND (reference sequence). Trimming at V came to 4 bases and at J to 2 bases, leaving 7 bases not matched to a gene. The CDR3 sequence is 15 residues long. Investigators divided CD4+ cells into CD45RA+ naive and CD45RA-negative memory subsets.

This chain uses TRBV19 with TRBJ2-7; 8 bases match TRBD1. This clonotype was sampled from a woman between 25 and 40 years old in good health. The sequencing sample was made of naive CD4+ T cells sorted from blood. Indicated subset: CD45RA+ positively selected. CDR3 loop: CASSRTSGGPYEQYF. The CDR3 DNA is TGTGCCAGTAGTAGAACCTCAGGGGGCCCCTACGAGCAGTACTTC.